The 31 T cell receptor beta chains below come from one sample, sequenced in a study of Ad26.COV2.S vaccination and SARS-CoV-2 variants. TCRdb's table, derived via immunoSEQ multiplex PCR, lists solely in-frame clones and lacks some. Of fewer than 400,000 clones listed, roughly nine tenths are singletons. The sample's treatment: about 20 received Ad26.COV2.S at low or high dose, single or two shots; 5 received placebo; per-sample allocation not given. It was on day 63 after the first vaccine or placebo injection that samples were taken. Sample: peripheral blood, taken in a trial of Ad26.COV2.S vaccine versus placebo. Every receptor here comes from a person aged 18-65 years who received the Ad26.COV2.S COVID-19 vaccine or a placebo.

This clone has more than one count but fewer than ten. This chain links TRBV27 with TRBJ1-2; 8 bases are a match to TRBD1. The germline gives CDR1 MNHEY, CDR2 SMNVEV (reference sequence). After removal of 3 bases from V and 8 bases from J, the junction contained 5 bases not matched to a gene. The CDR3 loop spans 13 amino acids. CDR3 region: CASSLGQAGGYTF. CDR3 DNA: TGTGCCAGCAGTTTGGGACAGGCGGGAGGCTACACCTTC.

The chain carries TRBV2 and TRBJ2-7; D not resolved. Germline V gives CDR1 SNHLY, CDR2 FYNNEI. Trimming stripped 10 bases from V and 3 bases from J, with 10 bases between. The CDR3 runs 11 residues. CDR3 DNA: TGTGCCAACAAAAGAGTCTACGAGCAGTACTTC. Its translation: CANKRVYEQYF.

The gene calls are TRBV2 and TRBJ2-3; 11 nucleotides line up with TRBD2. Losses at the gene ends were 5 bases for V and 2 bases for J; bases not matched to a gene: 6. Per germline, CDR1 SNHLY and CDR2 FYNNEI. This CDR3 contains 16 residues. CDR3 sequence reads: CASSPGTSGITDTQYF. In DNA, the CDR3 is TGTGCCAGCAGTCCCGGGACTAGCGGAATCACAGATACGCAGTATTTT. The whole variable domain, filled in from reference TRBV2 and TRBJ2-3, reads EPEVTQTPSHQVTQMGQEVILRCVPISNHLYFYWYRQILGQKVEFLVSFYNNEISEKSEIFDDQFSVERPDGSNFTLKIRSTKLEDSAMYFCASSPGTSGITDTQYFGPGTRLTVL.

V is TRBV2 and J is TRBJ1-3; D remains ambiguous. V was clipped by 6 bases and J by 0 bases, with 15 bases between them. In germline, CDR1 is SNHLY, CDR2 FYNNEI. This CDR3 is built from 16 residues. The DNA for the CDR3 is TGTGCCAGCAGGATACCGGACGGCTACTCTGGAAACACCATATATTTT. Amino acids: CASRIPDGYSGNTIYF.

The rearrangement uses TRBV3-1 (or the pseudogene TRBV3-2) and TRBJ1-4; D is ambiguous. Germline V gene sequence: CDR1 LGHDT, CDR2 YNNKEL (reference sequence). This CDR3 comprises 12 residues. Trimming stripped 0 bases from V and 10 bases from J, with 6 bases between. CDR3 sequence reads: CASSQDSRKLFF. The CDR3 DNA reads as TGTGCCAGCAGCCAAGATTCGAGAAAACTGTTTTTT.

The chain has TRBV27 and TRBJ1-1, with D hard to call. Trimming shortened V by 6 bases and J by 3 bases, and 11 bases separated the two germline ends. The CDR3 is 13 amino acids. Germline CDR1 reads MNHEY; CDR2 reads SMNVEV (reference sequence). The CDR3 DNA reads TGTGCCAGCAGGGACCACGCGGACACTGAAGCTTTCTTT. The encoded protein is CASRDHADTEAFF.

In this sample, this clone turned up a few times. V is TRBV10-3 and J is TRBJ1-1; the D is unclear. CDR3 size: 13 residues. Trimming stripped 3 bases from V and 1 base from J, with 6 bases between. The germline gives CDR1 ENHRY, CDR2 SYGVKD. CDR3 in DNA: TGTGCCATCAGTGATCAGGAGAACACTGAAGCTTTCTTT. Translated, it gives CAISDQENTEAFF.

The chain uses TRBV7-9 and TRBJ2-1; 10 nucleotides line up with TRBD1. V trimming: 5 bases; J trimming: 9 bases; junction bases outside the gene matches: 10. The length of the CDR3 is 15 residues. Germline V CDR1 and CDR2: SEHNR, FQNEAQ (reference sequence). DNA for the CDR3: TGTGCCAGCAGCACCGGGACAGGGGCGGGGAGTGAGCAGTTCTTC. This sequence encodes CASSTGTGAGSEQFF. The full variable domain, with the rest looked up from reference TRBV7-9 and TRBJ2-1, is DTGVSQNPRHKITKRGQNVTFRCDPISEHNRLYWYRQTLGQGPEFLTYFQNEAQLEKSRLLSDRFSAERPKGSFSTLEIQRTEQGDSAMYLCASSTGTGAGSEQFFGPGTRLTVL.

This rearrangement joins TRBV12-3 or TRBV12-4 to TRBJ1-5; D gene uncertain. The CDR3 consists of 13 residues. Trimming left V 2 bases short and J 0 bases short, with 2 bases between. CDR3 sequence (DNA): TGTGCCAGCAGTTTACATAGCAATCAGCCCCAGCATTTT. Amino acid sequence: CASSLHSNQPQHF.

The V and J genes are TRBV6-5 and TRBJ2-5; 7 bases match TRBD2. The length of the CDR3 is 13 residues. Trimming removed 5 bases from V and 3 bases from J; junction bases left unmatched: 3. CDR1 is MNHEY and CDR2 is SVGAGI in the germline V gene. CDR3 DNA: TGTGCCAGCAGTACAGGACTAGAAGAGACCCAGTACTTC. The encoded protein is CASSTGLEETQYF.

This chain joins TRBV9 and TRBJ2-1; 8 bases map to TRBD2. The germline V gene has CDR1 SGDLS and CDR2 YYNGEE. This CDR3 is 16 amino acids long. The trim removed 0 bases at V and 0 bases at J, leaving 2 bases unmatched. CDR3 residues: CASSVDAGGSYNEQFF. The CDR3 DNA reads TGTGCCAGCAGCGTAGATGCGGGGGGCTCCTACAATGAGCAGTTCTTC.

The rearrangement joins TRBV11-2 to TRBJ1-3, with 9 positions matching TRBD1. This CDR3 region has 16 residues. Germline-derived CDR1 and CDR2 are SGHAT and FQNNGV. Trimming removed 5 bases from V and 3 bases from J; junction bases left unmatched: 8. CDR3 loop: CASSQIQGANGNTIYF. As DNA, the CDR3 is TGTGCCAGCAGCCAAATACAGGGGGCGAATGGAAACACCATATATTTT.

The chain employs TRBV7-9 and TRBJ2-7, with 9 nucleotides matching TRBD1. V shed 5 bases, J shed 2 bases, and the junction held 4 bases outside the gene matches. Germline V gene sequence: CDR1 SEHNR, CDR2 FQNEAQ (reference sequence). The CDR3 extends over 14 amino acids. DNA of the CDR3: TGTGCCAGCAGCCTGGACAGGGGAGCCTACGAGCAGTACTTC. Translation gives CASSLDRGAYEQYF.

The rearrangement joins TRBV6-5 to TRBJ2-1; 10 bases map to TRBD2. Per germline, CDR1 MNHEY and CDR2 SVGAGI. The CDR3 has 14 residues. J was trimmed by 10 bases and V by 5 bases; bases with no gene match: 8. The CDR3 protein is CASSHSGGAREQFF. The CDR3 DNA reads TGTGCCAGCAGTCACAGCGGGGGGGCGAGAGAGCAGTTCTTC.

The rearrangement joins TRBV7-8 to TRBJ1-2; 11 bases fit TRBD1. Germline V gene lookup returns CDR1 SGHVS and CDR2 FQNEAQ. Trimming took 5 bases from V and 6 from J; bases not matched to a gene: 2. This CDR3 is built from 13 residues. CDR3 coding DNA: TGTGCCAGCAGCCGGGGACAGGGGGATGGCTACACCTTC. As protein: CASSRGQGDGYTF.

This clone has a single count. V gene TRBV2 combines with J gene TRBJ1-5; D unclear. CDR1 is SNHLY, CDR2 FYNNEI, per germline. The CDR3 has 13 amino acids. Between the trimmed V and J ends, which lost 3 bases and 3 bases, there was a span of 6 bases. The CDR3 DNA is TGTGCCAGCAGTGACAGTCCCAATCAGCCCCAGCATTTT. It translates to CASSDSPNQPQHF.

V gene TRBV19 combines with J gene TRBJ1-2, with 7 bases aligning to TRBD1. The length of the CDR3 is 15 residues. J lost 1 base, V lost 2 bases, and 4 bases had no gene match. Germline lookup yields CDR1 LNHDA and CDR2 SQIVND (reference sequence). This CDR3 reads CASSIRQGNNYGYTF. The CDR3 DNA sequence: TGTGCCAGTAGTATAAGACAGGGCAATAACTATGGCTACACCTTC.

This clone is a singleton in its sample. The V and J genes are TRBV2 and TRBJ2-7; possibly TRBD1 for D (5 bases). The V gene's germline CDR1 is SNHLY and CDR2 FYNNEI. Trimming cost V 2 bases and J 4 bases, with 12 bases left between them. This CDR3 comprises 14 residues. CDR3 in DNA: TGTGCCAGCAGTGAACAGGGTGGGAAGTACGAGCAGTACTTC. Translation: CASSEQGGKYEQYF.

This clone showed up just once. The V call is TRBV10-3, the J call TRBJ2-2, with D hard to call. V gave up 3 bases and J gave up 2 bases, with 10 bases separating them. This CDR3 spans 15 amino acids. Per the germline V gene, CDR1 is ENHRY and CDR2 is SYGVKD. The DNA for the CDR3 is TGTGCCATCAGTGAAGTTGGCCAAAACACCGGGGAGCTGTTTTTT. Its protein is CAISEVGQNTGELFF.

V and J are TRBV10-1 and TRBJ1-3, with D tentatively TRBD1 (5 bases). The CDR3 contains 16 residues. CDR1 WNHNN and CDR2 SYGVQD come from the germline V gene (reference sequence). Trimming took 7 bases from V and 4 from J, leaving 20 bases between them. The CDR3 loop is CASIKNQGVGGNTIYF. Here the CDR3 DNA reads TGCGCCAGCATAAAAAACCAGGGCGTAGGAGGAAACACCATATATTTT.

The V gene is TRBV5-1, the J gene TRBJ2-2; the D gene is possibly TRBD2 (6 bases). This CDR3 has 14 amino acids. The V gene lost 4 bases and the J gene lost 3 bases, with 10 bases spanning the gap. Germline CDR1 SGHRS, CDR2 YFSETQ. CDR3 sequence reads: CASSAGPDTGELFF. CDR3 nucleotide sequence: TGCGCCAGCAGCGCGGGACCAGACACCGGGGAGCTGTTTTTT. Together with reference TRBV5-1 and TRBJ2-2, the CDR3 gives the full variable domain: KAGVTQTPRYLIKTRGQQVTLSCSPISGHRSVSWYQQTPGQGLQFLFEYFSETQRNKGNFPGRFSGRQFSNSRSEMNVSTLELGDSALYLCASSAGPDTGELFFGEGSRLTVL.

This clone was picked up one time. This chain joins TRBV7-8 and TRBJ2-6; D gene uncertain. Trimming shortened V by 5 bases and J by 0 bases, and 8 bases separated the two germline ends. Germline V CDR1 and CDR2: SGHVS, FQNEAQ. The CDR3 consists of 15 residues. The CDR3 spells CASSRIDSGANVLTF. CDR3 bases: TGTGCCAGCAGCCGGATCGACTCTGGGGCCAACGTCCTGACTTTC.

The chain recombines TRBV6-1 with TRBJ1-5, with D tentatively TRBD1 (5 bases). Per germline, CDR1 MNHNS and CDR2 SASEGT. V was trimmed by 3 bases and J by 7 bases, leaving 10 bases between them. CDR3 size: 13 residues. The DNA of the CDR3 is TGTGCCAGCAGTGATAGGGGAGGCCAGCCCCAGCATTTT. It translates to CASSDRGGQPQHF.

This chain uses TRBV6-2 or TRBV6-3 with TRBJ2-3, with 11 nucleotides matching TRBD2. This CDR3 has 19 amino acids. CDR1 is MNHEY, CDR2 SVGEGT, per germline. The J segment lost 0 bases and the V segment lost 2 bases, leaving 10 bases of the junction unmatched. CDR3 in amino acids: CASSYPLAGGRSSTDTQYF. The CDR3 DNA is TGTGCCAGCAGTTACCCGTTAGCGGGGGGGCGATCGAGCACAGATACGCAGTATTTT.

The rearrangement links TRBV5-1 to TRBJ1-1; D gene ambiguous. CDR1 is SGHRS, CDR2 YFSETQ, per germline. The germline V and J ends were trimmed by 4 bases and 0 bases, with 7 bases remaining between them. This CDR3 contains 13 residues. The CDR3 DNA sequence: TGCGCCAGCAGCGCCACCATGAACACTGAAGCTTTCTTT. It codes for CASSATMNTEAFF.

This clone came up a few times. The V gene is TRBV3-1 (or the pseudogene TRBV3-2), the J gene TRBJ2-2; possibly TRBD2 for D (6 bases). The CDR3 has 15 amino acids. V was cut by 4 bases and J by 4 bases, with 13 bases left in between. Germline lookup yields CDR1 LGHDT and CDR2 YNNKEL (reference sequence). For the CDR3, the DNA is TGTGCCAGCAGCCTGACTAGGGGAGCCACCGGGGAGCTGTTTTTT. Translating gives CASSLTRGATGELFF.

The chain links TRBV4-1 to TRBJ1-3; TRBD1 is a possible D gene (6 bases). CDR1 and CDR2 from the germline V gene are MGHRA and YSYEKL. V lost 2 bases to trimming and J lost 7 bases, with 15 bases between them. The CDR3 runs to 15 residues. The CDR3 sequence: CASSQPQGGPNTIYF. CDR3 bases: TGCGCCAGCAGCCAACCACAGGGAGGGCCGAACACCATATATTTT.

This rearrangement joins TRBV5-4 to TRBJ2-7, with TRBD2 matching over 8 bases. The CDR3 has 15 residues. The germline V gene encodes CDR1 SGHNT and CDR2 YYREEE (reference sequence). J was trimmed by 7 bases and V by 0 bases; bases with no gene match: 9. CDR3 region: CASSLAPGLVDEQYF. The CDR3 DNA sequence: TGTGCCAGCAGCTTGGCCCCGGGACTAGTTGATGAGCAGTACTTC.

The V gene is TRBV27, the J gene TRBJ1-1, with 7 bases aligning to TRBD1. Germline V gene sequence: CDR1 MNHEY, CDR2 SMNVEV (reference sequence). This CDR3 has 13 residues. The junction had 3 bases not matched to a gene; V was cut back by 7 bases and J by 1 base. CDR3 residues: CASNYRGNTEAFF. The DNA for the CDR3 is TGTGCCAGCAATTACAGGGGGAACACTGAAGCTTTCTTT.

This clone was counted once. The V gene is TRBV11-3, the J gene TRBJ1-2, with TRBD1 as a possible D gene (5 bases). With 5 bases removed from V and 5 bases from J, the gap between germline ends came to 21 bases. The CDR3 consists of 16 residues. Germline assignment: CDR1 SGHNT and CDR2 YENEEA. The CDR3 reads CASSPRGVEGYYGYTF. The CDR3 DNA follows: TGTGCCAGCAGCCCCCGAGGGGTGGAGGGGTATTATGGCTACACCTTC.

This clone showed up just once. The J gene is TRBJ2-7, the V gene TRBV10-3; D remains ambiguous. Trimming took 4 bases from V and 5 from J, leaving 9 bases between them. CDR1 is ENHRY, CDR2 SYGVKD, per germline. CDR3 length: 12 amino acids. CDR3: CAISVKADEQYF. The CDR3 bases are TGTGCCATCAGTGTGAAGGCTGACGAGCAGTACTTC.